In its sample, the clone carrying this T cell receptor beta chain was seen a few times. CDR1 and CDR2 from the germline V gene are SEHNR and FQNEAQ (reference sequence). This CDR3 has 17 amino acids. Trimming cost V 4 bases and J 5 bases; bases outside gene matches: 8. With a J-beta primer mix and a sample-barcoded 5' primer, a second PCR ran about 7 to 11 cycles. Each cDNA molecule, via a template-switch adaptor with 12 random nucleotides, was tagged. TCRdb ran MiXCR on the 5' RACE reads and lists one entry per CDR3 protein. This sample has over 1,500,000 distinct CDR3 sequences, with more than 35% found just once. The data stem from a study of blood T cells in healthy people across ages. In terms of origin and age, donors were healthy Caucasian individuals from Russia aged about 6 to 90. There were at least 6 micrograms of total RNA extracted from every sample.

Specimen: blood. The TCR comes from a human donor in good health. This chain links TRBV7-9 with TRBJ2-1; 13 bases match TRBD2. The CDR3 here is CASSSTKGLAGDNEQFF. CDR3 nucleotides: TGTGCCAGCAGCTCCACTAAAGGACTAGCGGGGGACAATGAGCAGTTCTTC. Based on the CDR3 plus reference TRBV7-9 and TRBJ2-1, the full variable domain is DTGVSQNPRHKITKRGQNVTFRCDPISEHNRLYWYRQTLGQGPEFLTYFQNEAQLEKSRLLSDRFSAERPKGSFSTLEIQRTEQGDSAMYLCASSSTKGLAGDNEQFFGPGTRLTVL.